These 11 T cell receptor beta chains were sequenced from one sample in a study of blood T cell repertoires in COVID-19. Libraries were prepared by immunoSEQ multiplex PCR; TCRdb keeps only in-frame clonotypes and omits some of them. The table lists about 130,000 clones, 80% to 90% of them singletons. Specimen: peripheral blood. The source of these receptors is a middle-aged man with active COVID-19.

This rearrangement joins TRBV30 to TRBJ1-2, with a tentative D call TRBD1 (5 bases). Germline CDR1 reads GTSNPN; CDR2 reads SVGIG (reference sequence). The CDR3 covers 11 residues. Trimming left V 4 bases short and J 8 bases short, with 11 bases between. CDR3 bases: TGTGCCTGGAAGCAGGGCGGAGGCTACACCTTC. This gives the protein CAWKQGGGYTF.

The CDR3 DNA follows: TGTGCCAGCAGGACAGTCGACCTCAGCAGAGGCGAGCAGTACTTC. It codes for CASRTVDLSRGEQYF. V is TRBV6-5 and J is TRBJ2-7; possibly TRBD1 for D (5 bases). The CDR3 loop spans 15 amino acids. Germline CDR1 reads MNHEY; CDR2 reads SVGAGI. Trimming stripped 6 bases from V and 6 bases from J, with 21 bases between.

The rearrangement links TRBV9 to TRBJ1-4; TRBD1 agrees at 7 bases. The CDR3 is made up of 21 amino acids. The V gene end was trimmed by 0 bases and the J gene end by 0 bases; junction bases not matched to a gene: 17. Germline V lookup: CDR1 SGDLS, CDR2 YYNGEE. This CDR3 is CASSVDQIGTATLATNEKLFF. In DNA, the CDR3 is TGTGCCAGCAGCGTAGACCAAATAGGGACAGCTACTCTAGCAACTAATGAAAAACTGTTTTTT.

The CDR3 protein is CASSSPPGLGEKLFF. CDR3 DNA: TGTGCCAGCAGCTCACCCCCGGGACTCGGGGAAAAACTGTTTTTT. This chain connects TRBV7-9 to TRBJ1-4, with D perhaps matching TRBD1 (5 bases). The CDR3 sequence is 15 residues long. Germline lookup yields CDR1 SEHNR and CDR2 FQNEAQ (reference sequence). Trimming removed 4 bases at V and 8 bases at J, with 17 bases between.

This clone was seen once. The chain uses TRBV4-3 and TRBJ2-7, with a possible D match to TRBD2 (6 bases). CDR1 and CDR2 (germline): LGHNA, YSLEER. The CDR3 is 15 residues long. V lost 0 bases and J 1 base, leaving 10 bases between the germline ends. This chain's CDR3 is CASSQDLGTSYEQYF. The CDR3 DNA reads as TGCGCCAGCAGCCAAGATTTGGGGACTTCCTACGAGCAGTACTTC.

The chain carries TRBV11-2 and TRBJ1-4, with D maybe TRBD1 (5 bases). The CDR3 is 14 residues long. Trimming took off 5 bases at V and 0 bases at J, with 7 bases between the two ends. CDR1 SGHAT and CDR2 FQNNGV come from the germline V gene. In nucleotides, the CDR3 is TGTGCCAGCAGCCTGACAGCAACTAATGAAAAACTGTTTTTT. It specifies CASSLTATNEKLFF.

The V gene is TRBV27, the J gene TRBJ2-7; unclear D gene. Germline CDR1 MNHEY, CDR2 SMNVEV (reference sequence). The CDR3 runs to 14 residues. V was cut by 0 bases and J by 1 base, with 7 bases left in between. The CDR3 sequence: CASSLSSQSYEQYF. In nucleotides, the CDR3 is TGTGCCAGCAGTTTATCGTCCCAGTCCTACGAGCAGTACTTC.

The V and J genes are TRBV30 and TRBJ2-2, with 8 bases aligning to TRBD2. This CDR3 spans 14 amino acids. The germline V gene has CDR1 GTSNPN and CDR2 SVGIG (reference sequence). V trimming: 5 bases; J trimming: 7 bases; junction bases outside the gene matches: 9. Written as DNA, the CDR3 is TGTGCCTGGGGGAAGGGACTAGTCGTCGGGGAGCTGTTTTTT. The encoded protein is CAWGKGLVVGELFF.

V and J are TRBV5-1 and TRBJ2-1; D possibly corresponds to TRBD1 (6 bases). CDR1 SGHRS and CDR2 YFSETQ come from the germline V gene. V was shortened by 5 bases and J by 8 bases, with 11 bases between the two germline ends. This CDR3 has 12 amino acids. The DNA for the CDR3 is TGCGCCAGCAGTTTACAGGGCTATGAGCAGTTCTTC. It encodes CASSLQGYEQFF. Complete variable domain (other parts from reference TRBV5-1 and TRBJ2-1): KAGVTQTPRYLIKTRGQQVTLSCSPISGHRSVSWYQQTPGQGLQFLFEYFSETQRNKGNFPGRFSGRQFSNSRSEMNVSTLELGDSALYLCASSLQGYEQFFGPGTRLTVL.

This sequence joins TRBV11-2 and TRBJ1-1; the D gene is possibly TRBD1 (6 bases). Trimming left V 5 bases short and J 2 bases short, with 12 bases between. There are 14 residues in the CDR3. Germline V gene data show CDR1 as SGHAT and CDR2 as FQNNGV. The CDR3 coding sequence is TGTGCCAGCAGCGTAACACAGGGTAACACTGAAGCTTTCTTT. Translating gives CASSVTQGNTEAFF.

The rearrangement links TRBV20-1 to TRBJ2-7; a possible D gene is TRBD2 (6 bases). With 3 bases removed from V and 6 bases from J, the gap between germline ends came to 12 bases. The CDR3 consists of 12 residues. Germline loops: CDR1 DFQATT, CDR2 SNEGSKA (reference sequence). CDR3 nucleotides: TGCAGTGCTAGTGGCGGGGTAGGCGAGCAGTACTTC. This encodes CSASGGVGEQYF.